The rows below give T cell receptor beta chains drawn from one sample of a study of technical replicates of blood from a few donors. Profiled with immunoSEQ multiplex PCR; TCRdb holds only in-frame clones, not every one. The repertoire holds 60,000 to 85,000 clones, 85% to 95% seen once, with approximately 0.4% in the top ten. Sequencing was carried out using T cells isolated from PBMCs. Source of these receptors: a human donor in good health. Both conserved end residues are part of each CDR3. Fields, in order: D gene, J gene, V gene, clone size, CDR3 protein, CDR3 DNA. A D gene is named only where the DNA matches it firmly. The listing skips clone size in some rows; elsewhere it reads once, few, many or a size class.

NA	TRBJ1-1	TRBV28	NA	CASSPLAEAFF	TGTGCCAGCAGTCCGTTAGCTGAAGCTTTCTTT
NA	TRBJ2-7	TRBV7-2	NA	CASSPQDSFYEQYF	TGTGCCAGCAGCCCACAGGACAGCTTCTACGAGCAGTACTTC
TRBD2	TRBJ2-7	TRBV28	NA	CASTGLAGAGEQYF	TGTGCCAGTACCGGACTAGCGGGAGCAGGGGAGCAGTACTTC
TRBD2	TRBJ2-1	TRBV5-1	NA	CASSFVGGQNEQFF	TGCGCCAGCAGCTTTGTGGGAGGGCAAAATGAGCAGTTCTTC
NA	TRBJ2-1	TRBV30	NA	CAWNTGDAYNEQFF	TGTGCCTGGAACACGGGGGACGCGTACAATGAGCAGTTCTTC
NA	TRBJ1-1	TRBV6-5	once	CASRFLIEGDTEAFF	TGTGCCAGCAGGTTCCTCATAGAAGGGGACACTGAAGCTTTCTTT
NA	TRBJ2-2	TRBV29-1	NA	CSVSLAGELFF	TGCAGCGTTTCTCTTGCCGGGGAGCTGTTTTTT
TRBD2	TRBJ2-5	TRBV7-9	NA	CAQDPPSGPETQYF	TGTGCCCAAGACCCCCCTAGCGGGCCAGAGACCCAGTACTTC
NA	TRBJ1-3	TRBV10-3	NA	CAISDSRSSGNTIYF	TGTGCCATCAGTGACAGTCGAAGCTCTGGAAACACCATATATTTT
NA	TRBJ2-5	TRBV9	NA	CASSVVGGETQYF	TGTGCCAGCAGCGTAGTTGGGGGGGAGACCCAGTACTTC
TRBD2	TRBJ2-7	TRBV30	NA	CAWKAGDTYEQYF	TGTGCCTGGAAAGCGGGAGATACGTACGAGCAGTACTTC
TRBD2	TRBJ2-5	TRBV2	NA	CASSGLAGLQETQYF	TGTGCCAGCAGTGGGTTAGCGGGGCTACAAGAGACCCAGTACTTC
TRBD2	TRBJ2-7	TRBV6-4	NA	CASSRTLASGSYEQYF	TGTGCCAGCAGTCGGACTTTGGCTAGCGGGAGCTACGAGCAGTACTTC
TRBD1	TRBJ1-1	TRBV5-1	NA	CASSAGGVRAWNTEAFF	TGCGCCAGCAGCGCAGGGGGCGTCCGTGCGTGGAACACTGAAGCTTTCTTT
TRBD1	TRBJ1-2	TRBV6-5	once	CASRRQGSGYTF	TGTGCCAGCAGGAGACAGGGCTCGGGCTACACCTTC
TRBD2	TRBJ2-1	TRBV7-9	NA	CASSFSGRGGNEQFF	TGTGCCAGCAGCTTTAGCGGGAGGGGAGGGAATGAGCAGTTCTTC
TRBD2	TRBJ2-2	TRBV11-3	NA	CASTNQAGVDTGELFF	TGTGCCAGCACCAACCAAGCGGGAGTGGACACCGGGGAGCTGTTTTTT
NA	TRBJ1-2	TRBV5-1	NA	CASSLIPGTDLGGDYGYTF	TGCGCCAGCAGCTTGATTCCAGGGACCGACTTGGGGGGAGACTATGGCTACACCTTC
NA	TRBJ2-3	TRBV7-7	NA	CASSLGSGSTDTQYF	TGTGCTAGCAGCTTGGGGAGCGGGAGCACAGATACGCAGTATTTT
NA	TRBJ1-1	TRBV5-6	NA	CASSRELWAFQGNTEAFF	TGTGCCAGCAGTAGGGAACTTTGGGCATTCCAGGGGAACACTGAAGCTTTCTTT
TRBD2	TRBJ2-1	TRBV15	NA	CATSRGLGAGGPNNEQFF	TGTGCCACCAGCAGAGGTCTGGGCGCGGGAGGGCCGAACAATGAGCAGTTCTTC
TRBD1	TRBJ2-5	TRBV2	NA	CARNQGDRVGETQYF	TGTGCCAGAAACCAGGGGGACAGGGTCGGTGAGACCCAGTACTTC
NA	TRBJ1-1	TRBV6-6	NA	CASSQNRVGVAFF	TGTGCCAGCAGCCAAAACAGGGTCGGGGTAGCTTTCTTT
TRBD2	TRBJ2-7	TRBV4-3	NA	CASSQPRDYYYEQYF	TGCGCCAGCAGCCAGCCCCGGGACTATTACTACGAGCAGTACTTC
TRBD2	TRBJ2-1	TRBV7-9	NA	CASRPIAGIYNEQFF	TGTGCCAGCAGACCTATAGCGGGGATCTACAATGAGCAGTTCTTC
NA	TRBJ2-7	TRBV9	NA	CASSVDLGARNEQYF	TGTGCCAGCAGCGTAGATTTGGGGGCTAGGAACGAGCAGTACTTC
TRBD2	TRBJ2-3	TRBV5-5	NA	CASSTQPTSGRTDTQYF	TGTGCCAGCAGTACCCAACCCACTAGCGGGCGCACAGATACGCAGTATTTT
TRBD2	TRBJ2-7	TRBV27	NA	CASSLAGGKSYEQYF	TGTGCCAGCAGCCTAGCGGGAGGGAAGTCCTACGAGCAGTACTTC
NA	TRBJ2-1	TRBV20-1	NA	CSATERSEQFF	TGCAGTGCCACAGAACGTAGTGAGCAGTTCTTC
NA	TRBJ2-7	TRBV13	NA	CASSPGYDYEQYF	TGTGCCAGCAGCCCCGGTTACGACTACGAGCAGTACTTC
NA	TRBJ2-5	TRBV19	NA	CASSIGAGPKNQETQYF	TGTGCCAGTAGTATAGGGGCGGGCCCTAAAAACCAAGAGACCCAGTACTTC
TRBD2	TRBJ2-3	TRBV4-1	NA	CASSRYTSGREDTQYF	TGCGCCAGCAGCCGGTATACTAGCGGGAGGGAAGATACGCAGTATTTT
NA	TRBJ1-3	TRBV6-5	NA	CASSLDFSSGNTIYF	TGTGCCAGCAGTTTGGACTTCAGCTCTGGAAACACCATATATTTT
TRBD2	TRBJ2-1	TRBV27	NA	CASSPRTSGSQEQFF	TGTGCCAGCAGTCCCCGGACTAGCGGGAGTCAAGAGCAGTTCTTC
TRBD1	TRBJ2-7	TRBV7-6	NA	CASSLAGQGGYEQYF	TGTGCCAGCAGCTTAGCGGGACAGGGTGGCTACGAGCAGTACTTC
TRBD2	TRBJ2-3	TRBV27	once	CASTSGRARNTQYF	TGTGCCAGCACTAGCGGGAGGGCCAGGAATACGCAGTATTTT
NA	TRBJ1-2	TRBV6-5	NA	CASSYFGVDTF	TGTGCCAGCAGTTACTTCGGGGTAGATACCTTC
NA	TRBJ1-5	TRBV6-1	NA	CASSELLSNQPQHF	TGTGCCAGCAGTGAATTACTGTCTAATCAGCCCCAGCATTTT
NA	TRBJ1-2	TRBV5-4	NA	CASSLEWTEGGYTF	TGTGCCAGCAGCTTGGAATGGACGGAGGGTGGCTACACCTTC
NA	TRBJ1-3	TRBV9	NA	CASSVGAVSGNTIYF	TGTGCCAGCAGCGTTGGGGCAGTGTCTGGAAACACCATATATTTT
TRBD1	TRBJ1-4	TRBV27	NA	CASRPTGGDEKLFF	TGTGCCAGCCGGCCGACAGGGGGGGATGAAAAACTGTTTTTT
NA	TRBJ1-5	TRBV27	NA	CASSLLSGHQPQHF	TGTGCCAGCAGTTTATTGTCAGGGCATCAGCCCCAGCATTTT
TRBD1	TRBJ1-5	TRBV7-9	NA	CASSITTGEPQHF	TGTGCCAGCAGCATAACGACAGGGGAGCCCCAGCATTTT
TRBD1	TRBJ1-2	TRBV28	NA	CASSVGTAYGYTF	TGTGCCAGCAGTGTCGGGACAGCCTATGGCTACACCTTC
NA	TRBJ1-5	TRBV21-1	NA	CASIRSGIRDRRNQPQHF	TGTGCCAGCATCCGATCCGGGATAAGGGATAGACGCAATCAGCCCCAGCATTTT
TRBD1	TRBJ1-2	TRBV12-5	NA	CASGSGDRAYGYTF	TGTGCTAGTGGTTCGGGGGACAGGGCTTATGGCTACACCTTC
NA	TRBJ2-7	TRBV6-1	NA	CASSGYRSSYEQYF	TGTGCCAGCAGTGGCTACCGGTCATCCTACGAGCAGTACTTC
NA	TRBJ1-2	TRBV28	NA	CASSYLTSYGYTF	TGTGCCAGCAGCTACCTGACAAGCTATGGCTACACCTTC
NA	TRBJ1-2	TRBV9	NA	CASSEGVRVEGYTF	TGTGCCAGCAGCGAGGGGGTCAGGGTGGAGGGCTACACCTTC
TRBD1	TRBJ1-4	TRBV5-6	NA	CASSVDRGNEKLFF	TGTGCCAGCAGCGTGGACAGGGGGAATGAAAAACTGTTTTTT
NA	TRBJ2-2	TRBV10-1	NA	CASSAGPTGELFF	TGCGCCAGCAGTGCAGGGCCCACCGGGGAGCTGTTTTTT
TRBD1	TRBJ2-7	TRBV18	NA	CASSPWDRDYEQYF	TGTGCCAGCTCACCTTGGGACAGAGACTACGAGCAGTACTTC
NA	TRBJ1-1	TRBV5-1	NA	CASSLGQTNTEAFF	TGCGCCAGCAGCTTGGGACAGACAAACACTGAAGCTTTCTTT
NA	TRBJ2-2	TRBV10-3	NA	CAIMGTANTGELFF	TGTGCCATCATGGGTACAGCCAACACCGGGGAGCTGTTTTTT
NA	TRBJ2-7	TRBV11-2	once	CASSREAFSSYEQYF	TGTGCCAGCAGCCGAGAAGCGTTTAGCTCCTACGAGCAGTACTTC